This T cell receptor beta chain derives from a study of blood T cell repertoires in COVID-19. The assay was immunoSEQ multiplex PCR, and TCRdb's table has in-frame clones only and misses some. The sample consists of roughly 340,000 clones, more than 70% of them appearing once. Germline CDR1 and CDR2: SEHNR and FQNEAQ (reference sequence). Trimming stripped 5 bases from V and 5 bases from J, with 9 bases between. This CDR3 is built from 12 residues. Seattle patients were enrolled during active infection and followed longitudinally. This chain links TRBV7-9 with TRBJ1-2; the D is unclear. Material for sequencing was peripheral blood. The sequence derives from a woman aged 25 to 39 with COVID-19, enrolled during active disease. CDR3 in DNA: TGTGCCAGCAGCCGCGAGATATATGGCTACACCTTC. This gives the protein CASSREIYGYTF.